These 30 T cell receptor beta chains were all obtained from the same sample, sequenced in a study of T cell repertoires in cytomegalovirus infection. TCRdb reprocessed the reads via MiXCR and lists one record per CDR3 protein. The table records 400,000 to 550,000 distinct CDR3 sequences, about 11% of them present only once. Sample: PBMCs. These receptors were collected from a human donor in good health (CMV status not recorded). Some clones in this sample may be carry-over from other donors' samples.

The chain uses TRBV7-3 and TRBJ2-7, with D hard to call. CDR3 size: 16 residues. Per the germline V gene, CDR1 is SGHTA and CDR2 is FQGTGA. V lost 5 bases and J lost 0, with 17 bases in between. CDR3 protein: CASSPPPPTDSYEQYF. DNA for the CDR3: TGTGCCAGCAGCCCCCCCCCCCCCACAGACTCCTACGAGCAGTACTTC. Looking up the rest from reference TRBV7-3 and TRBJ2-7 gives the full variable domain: GAGVSQTPSNKVTEKGKYVELRCDPISGHTALYWYRQSLGQGPEFLIYFQGTGAADDSGLPNDRFFAVRPEGSVSTLKIQRTERGDSAVYLCASSPPPPTDSYEQYFGPGTRLTVT.

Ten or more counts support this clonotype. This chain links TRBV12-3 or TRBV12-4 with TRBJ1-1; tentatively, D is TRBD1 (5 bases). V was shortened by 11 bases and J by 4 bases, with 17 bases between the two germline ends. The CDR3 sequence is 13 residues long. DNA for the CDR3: TGTGCCTCCATGGGGGGGGTTGGCACTGAAGCTTTCTTT. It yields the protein CASMGGVGTEAFF.

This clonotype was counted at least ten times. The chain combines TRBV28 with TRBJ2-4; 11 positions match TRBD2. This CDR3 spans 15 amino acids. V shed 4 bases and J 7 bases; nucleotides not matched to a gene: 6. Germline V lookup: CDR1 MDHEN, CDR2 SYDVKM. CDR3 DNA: TGTGCCAGCAGTTCTAGCGGGAGGAGTGGGAACATTCAGTACTTC. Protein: CASSSSGRSGNIQYF. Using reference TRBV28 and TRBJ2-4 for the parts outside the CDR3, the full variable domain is DVKVTQSSRYLVKRTGEKVFLECVQDMDHENMFWYRQDPGLGLRLIYFSYDVKMKEKGDIPEGYSVSREKKERFSLILESASTNQTSMYLCASSSSGRSGNIQYFGAGTRLSVL.

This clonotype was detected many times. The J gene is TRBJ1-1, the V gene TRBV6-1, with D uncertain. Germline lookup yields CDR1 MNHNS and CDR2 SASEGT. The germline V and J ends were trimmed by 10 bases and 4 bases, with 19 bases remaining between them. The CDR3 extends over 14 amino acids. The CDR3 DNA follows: TGTGCCATTACCTCTCCCCCTCCGGGCACTGAAGCTTTCTTT. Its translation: CAITSPPPGTEAFF.

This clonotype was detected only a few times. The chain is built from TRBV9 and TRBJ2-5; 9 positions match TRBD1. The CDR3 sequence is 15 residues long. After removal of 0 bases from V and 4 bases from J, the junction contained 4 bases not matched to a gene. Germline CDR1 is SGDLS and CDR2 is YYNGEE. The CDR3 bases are TGTGCCAGCAGCGTAGATGGGACAGGGCCAGAGACCCAGTACTTC. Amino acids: CASSVDGTGPETQYF.

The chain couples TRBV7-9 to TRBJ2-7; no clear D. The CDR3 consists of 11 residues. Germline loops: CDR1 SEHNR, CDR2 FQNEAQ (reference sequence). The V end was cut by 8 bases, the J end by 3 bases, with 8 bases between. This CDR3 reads CASGLIYEQYF. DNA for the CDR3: TGTGCCAGCGGGCTAATCTACGAGCAGTACTTC.

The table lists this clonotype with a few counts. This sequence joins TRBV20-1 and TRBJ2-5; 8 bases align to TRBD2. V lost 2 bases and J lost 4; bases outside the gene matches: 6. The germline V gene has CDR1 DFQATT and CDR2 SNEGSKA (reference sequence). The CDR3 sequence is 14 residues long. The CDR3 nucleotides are TGCAGTGCTAGAACGGGGGGGCAGGTAGAGACCCAGTACTTC. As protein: CSARTGGQVETQYF.

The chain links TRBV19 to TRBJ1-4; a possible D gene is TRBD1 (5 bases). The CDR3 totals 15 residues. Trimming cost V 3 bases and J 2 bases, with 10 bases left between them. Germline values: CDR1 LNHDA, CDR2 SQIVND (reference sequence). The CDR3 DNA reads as TGTGCCAGTAGTATCCGCAGGGAGACTAATGAAAAACTGTTTTTT. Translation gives CASSIRRETNEKLFF. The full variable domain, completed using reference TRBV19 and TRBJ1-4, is DGGITQSPKYLFRKEGQNVTLSCEQNLNHDAMYWYRQDPGQGLRLIYYSQIVNDFQKGDIAEGYSVSREKKESFPLTVTSAQKNPTAFYLCASSIRRETNEKLFFGSGTQLSVL.

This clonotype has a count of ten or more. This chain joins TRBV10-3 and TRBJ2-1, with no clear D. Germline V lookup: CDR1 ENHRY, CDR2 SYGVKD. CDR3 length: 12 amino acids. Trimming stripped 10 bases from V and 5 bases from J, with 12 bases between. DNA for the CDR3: TGTGCCACCGGCTTTGGGGACAATGAGCAGTTCTTC. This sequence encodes CATGFGDNEQFF.

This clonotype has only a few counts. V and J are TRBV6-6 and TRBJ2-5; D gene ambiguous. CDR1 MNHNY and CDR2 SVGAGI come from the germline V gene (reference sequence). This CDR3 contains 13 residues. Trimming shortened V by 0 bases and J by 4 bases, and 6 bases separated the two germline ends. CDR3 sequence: CASSYSIGETQYF. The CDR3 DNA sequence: TGTGCCAGCAGTTACTCGATTGGAGAGACCCAGTACTTC.

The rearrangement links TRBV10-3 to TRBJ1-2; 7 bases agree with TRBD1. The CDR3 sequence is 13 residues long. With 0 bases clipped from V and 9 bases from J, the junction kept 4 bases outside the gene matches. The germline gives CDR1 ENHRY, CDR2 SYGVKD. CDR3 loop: CAISESEGASYTF. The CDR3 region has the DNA TGTGCCATCAGTGAGTCGGAGGGGGCGAGCTACACCTTC.

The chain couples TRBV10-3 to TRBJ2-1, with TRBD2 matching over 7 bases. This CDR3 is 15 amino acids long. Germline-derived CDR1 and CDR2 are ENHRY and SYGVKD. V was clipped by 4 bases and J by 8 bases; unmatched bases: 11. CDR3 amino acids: CAISVREAVVDEQFF. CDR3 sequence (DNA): TGTGCCATCAGTGTTCGGGAGGCCGTAGTGGATGAGCAGTTCTTC.

The DNA for the CDR3 is TGTGCCAGCAGTCCCCGGGACAGTAGAACGAGGGAGCTGTTTTTT. Translation gives CASSPRDSRTRELFF. The chain joins TRBV2 to TRBJ2-2, with TRBD1 matching 7 bases. In germline, CDR1 is SNHLY, CDR2 FYNNEI. Losses at the gene ends were 5 bases for V and 9 bases for J; bases not matched to a gene: 12. The CDR3 consists of 15 residues.

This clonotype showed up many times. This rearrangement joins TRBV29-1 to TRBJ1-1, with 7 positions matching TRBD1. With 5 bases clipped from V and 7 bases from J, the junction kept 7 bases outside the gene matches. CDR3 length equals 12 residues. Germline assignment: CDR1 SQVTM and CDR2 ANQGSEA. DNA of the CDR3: TGCAGCGTTAAGACAGGGATCATTGAAGCTTTCTTT. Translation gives CSVKTGIIEAFF. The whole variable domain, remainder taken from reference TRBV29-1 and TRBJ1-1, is SAVISQKPSRDICQRGTSLTIQCQVDSQVTMMFWYRQQPGQSLTLIATANQGSEATYESGFVIDKFPISRPNLTFSTLTVSNMSPEDSSIYLCSVKTGIIEAFFGQGTRLTVV.

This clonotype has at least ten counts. In DNA, the CDR3 is TGTGCCAGCAGCTCAGGACTAGCGGGACCAACGGAGACCCAGTACTTC. Translating gives CASSSGLAGPTETQYF. The genes are TRBV5-8 and TRBJ2-5; 12 bases line up with TRBD2. The V gene end was trimmed by 3 bases and the J gene end by 5 bases; junction bases not matched to a gene: 8. There are 16 residues in the CDR3. Germline values: CDR1 SGHTS, CDR2 YDEGEE. The full variable domain, completed using reference TRBV5-8 and TRBJ2-5, is EAGVTQSPTHLIKTRGQQATLRCSPISGHTSVYWYQQALGLGLQFLLWYDEGEERNRGNFPPRFSGRQFPNYSSELNVNALELEDSALYLCASSSGLAGPTETQYFGPGTRLLVL.

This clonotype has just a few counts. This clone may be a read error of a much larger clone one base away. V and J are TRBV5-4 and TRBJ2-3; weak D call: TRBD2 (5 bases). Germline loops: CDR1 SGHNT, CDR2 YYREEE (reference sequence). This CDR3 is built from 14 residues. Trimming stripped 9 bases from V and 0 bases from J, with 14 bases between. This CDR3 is CANMVGVSTDTQYF. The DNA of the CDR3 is TGTGCCAACATGGTGGGAGTCAGCACAGATACGCAGTATTTT.

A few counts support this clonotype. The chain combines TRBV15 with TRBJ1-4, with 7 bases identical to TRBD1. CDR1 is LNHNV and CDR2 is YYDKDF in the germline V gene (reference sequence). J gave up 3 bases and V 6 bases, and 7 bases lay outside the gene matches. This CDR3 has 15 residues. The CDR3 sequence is CATRPRTGPNEKLFF. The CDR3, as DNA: TGTGCCACCAGACCGAGGACAGGCCCTAATGAAAAACTGTTTTTT.

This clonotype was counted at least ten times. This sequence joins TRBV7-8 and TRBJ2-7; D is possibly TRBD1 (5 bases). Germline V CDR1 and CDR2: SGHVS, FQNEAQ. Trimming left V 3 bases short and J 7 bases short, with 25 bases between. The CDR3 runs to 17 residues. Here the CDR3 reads CASSFNTLGRRADEQYF. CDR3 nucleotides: TGTGCCAGCAGCTTTAACACGCTCGGGCGCAGGGCTGATGAGCAGTACTTC. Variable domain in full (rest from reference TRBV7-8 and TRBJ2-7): GAGVSQSPRYKVAKRGQDVALRCDPISGHVSLFWYQQALGQGPEFLTYFQNEAQLDKSGLPSDRFFAERPEGSVSTLKIQRTQQEDSAVYLCASSFNTLGRRADEQYFGPGTRLTVT.

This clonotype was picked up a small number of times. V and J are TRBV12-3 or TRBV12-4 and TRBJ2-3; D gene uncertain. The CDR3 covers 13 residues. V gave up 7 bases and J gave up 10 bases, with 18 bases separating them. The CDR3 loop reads CASTPTDRGAQYF. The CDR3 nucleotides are TGTGCCAGCACCCCTACGGACCGAGGTGCGCAGTATTTT.

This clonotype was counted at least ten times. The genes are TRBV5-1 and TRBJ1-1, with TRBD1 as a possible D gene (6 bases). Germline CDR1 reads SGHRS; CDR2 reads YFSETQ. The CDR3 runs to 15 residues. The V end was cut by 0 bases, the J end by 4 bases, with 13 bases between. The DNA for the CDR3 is TGCGCCAGCAGCTTGGACGCCAGGGGAGGCACTGAAGCTTTCTTT. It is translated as CASSLDARGGTEAFF.

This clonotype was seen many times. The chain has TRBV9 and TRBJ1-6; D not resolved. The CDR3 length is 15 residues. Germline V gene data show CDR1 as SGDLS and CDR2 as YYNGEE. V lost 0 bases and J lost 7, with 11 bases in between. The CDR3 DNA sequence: TGTGCCAGCAGCGTAGAAGGGCACGGGAATTCACCCCTCCACTTT. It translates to CASSVEGHGNSPLHF.

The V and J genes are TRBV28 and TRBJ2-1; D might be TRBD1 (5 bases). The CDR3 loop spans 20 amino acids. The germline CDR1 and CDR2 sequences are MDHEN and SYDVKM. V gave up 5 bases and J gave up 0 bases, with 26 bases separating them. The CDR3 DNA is TGTGCCAGCAGTGTCCCACCGTTCGAACAGGTCGCGAGCTCCTACAATGAGCAGTTCTTC. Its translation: CASSVPPFEQVASSYNEQFF.

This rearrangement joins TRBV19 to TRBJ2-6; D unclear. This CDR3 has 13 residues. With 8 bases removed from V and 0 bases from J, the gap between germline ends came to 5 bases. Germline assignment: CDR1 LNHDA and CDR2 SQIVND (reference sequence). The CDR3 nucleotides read TGTGCCAGTGATTACTCTGGGGCCAACGTCCTGACTTTC. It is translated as CASDYSGANVLTF. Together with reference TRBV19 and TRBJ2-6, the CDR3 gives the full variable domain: DGGITQSPKYLFRKEGQNVTLSCEQNLNHDAMYWYRQDPGQGLRLIYYSQIVNDFQKGDIAEGYSVSREKKESFPLTVTSAQKNPTAFYLCASDYSGANVLTFGAGSRLTVL.

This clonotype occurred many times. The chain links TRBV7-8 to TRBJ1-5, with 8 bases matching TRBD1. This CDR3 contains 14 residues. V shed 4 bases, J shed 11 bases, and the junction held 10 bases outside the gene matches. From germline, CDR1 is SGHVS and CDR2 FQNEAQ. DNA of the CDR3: TGTGCCAGCAGCTCCGGACAGGGAAGGTGGTCCCAGCATTTT. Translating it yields CASSSGQGRWSQHF.

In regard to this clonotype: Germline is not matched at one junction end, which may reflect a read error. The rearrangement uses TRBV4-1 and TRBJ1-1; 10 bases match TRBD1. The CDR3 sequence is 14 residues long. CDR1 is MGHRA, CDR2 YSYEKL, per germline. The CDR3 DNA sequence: TGCGCCAGCAGCCAGGGACAGGGGAACACTGACGCTTTCTTT. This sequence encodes CASSQGQGNTDAFF.

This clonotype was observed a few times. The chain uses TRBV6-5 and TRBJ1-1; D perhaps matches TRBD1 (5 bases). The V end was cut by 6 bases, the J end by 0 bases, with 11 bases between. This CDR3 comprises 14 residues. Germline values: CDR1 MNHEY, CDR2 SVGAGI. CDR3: CASSRGPMNTEAFF. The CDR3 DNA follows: TGTGCCAGCAGCCGGGGACCTATGAACACTGAAGCTTTCTTT.

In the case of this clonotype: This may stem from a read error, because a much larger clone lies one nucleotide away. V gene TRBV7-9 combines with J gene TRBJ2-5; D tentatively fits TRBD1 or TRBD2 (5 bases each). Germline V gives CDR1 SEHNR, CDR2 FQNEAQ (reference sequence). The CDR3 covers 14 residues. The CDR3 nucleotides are TGTGCCAGCAGCTCCGAGGGGATGCAAGAGACCCAGTGCTTC. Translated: CASSSEGMQETQCF.

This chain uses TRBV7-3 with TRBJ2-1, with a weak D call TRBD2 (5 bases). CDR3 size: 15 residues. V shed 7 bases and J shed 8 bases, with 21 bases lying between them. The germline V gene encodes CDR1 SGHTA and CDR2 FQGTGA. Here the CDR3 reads CASTTGVKTSDEQFF. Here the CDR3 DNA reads TGTGCCAGCACCACCGGGGTTAAAACCTCCGATGAGCAGTTCTTC.

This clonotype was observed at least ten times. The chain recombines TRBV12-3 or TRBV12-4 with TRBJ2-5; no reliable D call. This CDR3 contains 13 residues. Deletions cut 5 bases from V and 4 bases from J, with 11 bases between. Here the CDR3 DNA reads TGTGCCAGCAGTCTTTCGGGCCCAGAGACCCAGTACTTC. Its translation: CASSLSGPETQYF.

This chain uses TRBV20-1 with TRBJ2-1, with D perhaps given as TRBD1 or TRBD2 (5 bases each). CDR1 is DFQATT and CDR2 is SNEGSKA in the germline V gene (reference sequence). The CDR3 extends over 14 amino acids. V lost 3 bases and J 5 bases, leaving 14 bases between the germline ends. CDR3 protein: CSARVGADHNEQFF. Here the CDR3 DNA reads TGCAGTGCTAGGGTCGGGGCAGACCACAATGAGCAGTTCTTC.